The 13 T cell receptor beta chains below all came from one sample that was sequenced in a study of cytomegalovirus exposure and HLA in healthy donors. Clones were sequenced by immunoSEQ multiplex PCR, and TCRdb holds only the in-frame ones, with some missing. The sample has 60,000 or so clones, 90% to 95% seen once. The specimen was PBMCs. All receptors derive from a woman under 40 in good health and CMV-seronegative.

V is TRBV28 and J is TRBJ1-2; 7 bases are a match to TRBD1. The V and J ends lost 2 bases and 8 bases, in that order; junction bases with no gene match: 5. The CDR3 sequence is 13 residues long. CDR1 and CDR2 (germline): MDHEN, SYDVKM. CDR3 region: CASSLNEQGGYTF. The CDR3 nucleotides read TGTGCCAGCAGTTTAAACGAACAGGGGGGCTACACCTTC.

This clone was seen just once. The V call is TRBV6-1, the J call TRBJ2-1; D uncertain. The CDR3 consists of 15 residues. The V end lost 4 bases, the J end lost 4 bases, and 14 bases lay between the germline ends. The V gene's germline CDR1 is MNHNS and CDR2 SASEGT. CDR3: CASSASGARYNEQFF. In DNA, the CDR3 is TGTGCCAGCAGTGCTTCTGGAGCTCGGTACAATGAGCAGTTCTTC.

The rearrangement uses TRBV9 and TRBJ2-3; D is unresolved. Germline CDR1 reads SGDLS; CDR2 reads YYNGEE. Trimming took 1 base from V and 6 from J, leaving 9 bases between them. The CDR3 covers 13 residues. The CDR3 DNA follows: TGTGCCAGCAGCGTACTCATTCGGGATACGCAGTATTTT. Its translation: CASSVLIRDTQYF.

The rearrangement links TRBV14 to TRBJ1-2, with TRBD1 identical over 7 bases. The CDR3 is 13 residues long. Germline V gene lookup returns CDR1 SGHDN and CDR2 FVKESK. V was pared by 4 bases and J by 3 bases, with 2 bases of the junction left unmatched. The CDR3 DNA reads TGTGCCAGCAGCCCCGGACAGGACTATGGCTACACCTTC. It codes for CASSPGQDYGYTF.

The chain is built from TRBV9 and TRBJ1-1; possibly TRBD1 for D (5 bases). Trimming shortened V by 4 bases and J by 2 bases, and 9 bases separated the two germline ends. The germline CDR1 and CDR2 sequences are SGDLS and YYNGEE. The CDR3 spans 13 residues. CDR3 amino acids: CASSTTGNTEAFF. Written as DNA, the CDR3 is TGTGCCAGCAGCACTACAGGAAACACTGAAGCTTTCTTT.

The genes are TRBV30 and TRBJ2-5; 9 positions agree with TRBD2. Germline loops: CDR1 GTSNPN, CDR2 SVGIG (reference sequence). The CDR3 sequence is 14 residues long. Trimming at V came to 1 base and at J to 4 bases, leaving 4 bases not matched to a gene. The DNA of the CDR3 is TGTGCCTGGAGTGCCAGCGGGGGGAGAGAGACCCAGTACTTC. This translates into CAWSASGGRETQYF.

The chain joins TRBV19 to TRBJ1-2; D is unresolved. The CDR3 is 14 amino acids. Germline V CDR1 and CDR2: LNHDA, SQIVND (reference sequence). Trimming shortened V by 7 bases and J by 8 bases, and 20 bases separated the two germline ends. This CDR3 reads CASKVLAFGGGYTF. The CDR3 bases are TGTGCCAGTAAGGTTTTAGCCTTTGGAGGAGGCTACACCTTC. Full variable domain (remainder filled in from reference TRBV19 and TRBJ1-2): DGGITQSPKYLFRKEGQNVTLSCEQNLNHDAMYWYRQDPGQGLRLIYYSQIVNDFQKGDIAEGYSVSREKKESFPLTVTSAQKNPTAFYLCASKVLAFGGGYTFGSGTRLTVV.

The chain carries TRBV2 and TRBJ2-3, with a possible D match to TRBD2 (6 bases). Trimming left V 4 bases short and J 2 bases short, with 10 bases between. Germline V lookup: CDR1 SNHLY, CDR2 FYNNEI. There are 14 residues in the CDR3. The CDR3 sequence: CASSVTGDTDTQYF. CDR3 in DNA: TGTGCCAGCAGTGTTACGGGAGACACAGATACGCAGTATTTT.

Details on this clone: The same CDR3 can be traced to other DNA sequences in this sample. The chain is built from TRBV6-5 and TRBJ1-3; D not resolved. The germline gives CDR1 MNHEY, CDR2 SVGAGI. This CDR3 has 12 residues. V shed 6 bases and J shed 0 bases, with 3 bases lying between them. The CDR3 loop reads CASRSSGNTIYF. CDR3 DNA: TGTGCCAGCAGGAGCTCTGGAAACACCATATATTTT.

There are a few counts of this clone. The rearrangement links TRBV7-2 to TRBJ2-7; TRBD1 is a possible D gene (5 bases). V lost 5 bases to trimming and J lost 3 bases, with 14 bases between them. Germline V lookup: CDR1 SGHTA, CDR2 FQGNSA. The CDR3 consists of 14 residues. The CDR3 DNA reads TGTGCCAGCAGCCCCGCGCAGGGAAACTACGAGCAGTACTTC. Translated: CASSPAQGNYEQYF. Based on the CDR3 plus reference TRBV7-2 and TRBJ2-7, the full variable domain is GAGVSQSPSNKVTEKGKDVELRCDPISGHTALYWYRQSLGQGLEFLIYFQGNSAPDKSGLPSDRFSAERTGGSVSTLTIQRTQQEDSAVYLCASSPAQGNYEQYFGPGTRLTVT.

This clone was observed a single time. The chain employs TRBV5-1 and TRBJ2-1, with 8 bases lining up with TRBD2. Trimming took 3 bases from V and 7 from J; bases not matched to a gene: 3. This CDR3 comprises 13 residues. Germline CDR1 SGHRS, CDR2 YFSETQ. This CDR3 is CASSWGLGNEQFF. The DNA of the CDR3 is TGCGCCAGCAGCTGGGGACTAGGGAATGAGCAGTTCTTC.

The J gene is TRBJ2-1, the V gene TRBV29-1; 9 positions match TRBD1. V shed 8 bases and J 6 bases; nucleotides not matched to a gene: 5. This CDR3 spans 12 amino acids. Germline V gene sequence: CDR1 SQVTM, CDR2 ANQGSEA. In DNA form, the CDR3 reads TGCAGCCTCCGACAGGGGGTCAATGAGCAGTTCTTC. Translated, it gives CSLRQGVNEQFF.

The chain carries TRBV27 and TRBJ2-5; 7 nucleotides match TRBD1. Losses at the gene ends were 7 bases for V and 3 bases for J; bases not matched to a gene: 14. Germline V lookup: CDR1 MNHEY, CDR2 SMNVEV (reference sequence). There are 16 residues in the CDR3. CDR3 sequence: CASTPRQGIYEETQYF. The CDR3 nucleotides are TGTGCCAGCACCCCCCGACAGGGTATCTATGAAGAGACCCAGTACTTC.